This entry concerns a single T cell receptor beta chain. This specimen belongs to a study of blood T cell repertoires in COVID-19. Study-level information: The United States, Italy and Spain were the sources of the acute and convalescent COVID-19 samples.

The CDR3 spans 15 residues. Deletions cut 5 bases from V and 5 bases from J, with 19 bases between. Per germline, CDR1 SGHNT and CDR2 YYREEE (reference sequence). Data came from immunoSEQ multiplex PCR; TCRdb stores just in-frame clones and leaves some out. The sample lists tens of thousands of clones, 70% to 80% occurring once. The clonotype was recovered from a man between 60 and 75 years old with active or convalescent COVID-19. What was sequenced was peripheral blood. The chain carries TRBV5-4 and TRBJ2-5; D ambiguous. Written as DNA, the CDR3 is TGTGCCAGCAGGTCCGAGGTTAGGTTCGAGGAGACCCAGTACTTC. This encodes CASRSEVRFEETQYF.